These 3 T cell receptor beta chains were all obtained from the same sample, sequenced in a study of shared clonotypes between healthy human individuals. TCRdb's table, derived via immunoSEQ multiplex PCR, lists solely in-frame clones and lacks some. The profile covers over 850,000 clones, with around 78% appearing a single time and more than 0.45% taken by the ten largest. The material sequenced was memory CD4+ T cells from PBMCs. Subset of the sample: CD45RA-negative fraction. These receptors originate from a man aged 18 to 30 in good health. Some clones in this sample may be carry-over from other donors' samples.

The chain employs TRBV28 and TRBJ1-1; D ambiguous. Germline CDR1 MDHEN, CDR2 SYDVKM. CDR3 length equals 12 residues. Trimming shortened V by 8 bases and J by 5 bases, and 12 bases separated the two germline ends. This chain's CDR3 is CASPLPLTEAFF. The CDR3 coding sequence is TGTGCCAGCCCCCTGCCCCTAACTGAAGCTTTCTTT.

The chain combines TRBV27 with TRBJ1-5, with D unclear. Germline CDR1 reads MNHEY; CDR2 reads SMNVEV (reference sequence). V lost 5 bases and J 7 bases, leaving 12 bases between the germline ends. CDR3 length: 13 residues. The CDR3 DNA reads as TGTGCCAGCAGTGGCCTCCGAGGGCAGCCCCAGCATTTT. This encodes CASSGLRGQPQHF.

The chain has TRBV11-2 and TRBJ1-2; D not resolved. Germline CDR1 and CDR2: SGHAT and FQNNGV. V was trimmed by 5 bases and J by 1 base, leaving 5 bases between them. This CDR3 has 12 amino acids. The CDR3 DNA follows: TGTGCCAGCAGCCCAGTTAACTATGGCTACACCTTC. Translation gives CASSPVNYGYTF.